Listed here is a single T cell receptor (beta chain). Its antigen is still unknown. Using its own MiXCR run on the reads, TCRdb lists one record per CDR3 protein. Here the sample spans about a million distinct CDR3 sequences, under 40% being singletons. The germline V gene encodes CDR1 MNHEY and CDR2 SVGEGT. This CDR3 is 19 amino acids long. With 2 bases clipped from V and 5 bases from J, the junction kept 14 bases outside the gene matches. This entry belongs to a study of T cell repertoires in cytomegalovirus infection. The sample in question was cultured CD8+ T cells from PBMCs, obtained from culture after CMV antigen stimulation. The receptor's source is a human donor in good health (CMV status not recorded). Some clones in this sample may be carry-over from other donors' samples. This rearrangement joins TRBV6-2 or TRBV6-3 to TRBJ2-3; 12 nucleotides line up with TRBD2. CDR3 residues: CASSYPPGLAGTSLDTQYF. The CDR3 DNA reads as TGTGCCAGCAGTTACCCCCCCGGACTAGCGGGGACGTCGTTAGATACGCAGTATTTT.